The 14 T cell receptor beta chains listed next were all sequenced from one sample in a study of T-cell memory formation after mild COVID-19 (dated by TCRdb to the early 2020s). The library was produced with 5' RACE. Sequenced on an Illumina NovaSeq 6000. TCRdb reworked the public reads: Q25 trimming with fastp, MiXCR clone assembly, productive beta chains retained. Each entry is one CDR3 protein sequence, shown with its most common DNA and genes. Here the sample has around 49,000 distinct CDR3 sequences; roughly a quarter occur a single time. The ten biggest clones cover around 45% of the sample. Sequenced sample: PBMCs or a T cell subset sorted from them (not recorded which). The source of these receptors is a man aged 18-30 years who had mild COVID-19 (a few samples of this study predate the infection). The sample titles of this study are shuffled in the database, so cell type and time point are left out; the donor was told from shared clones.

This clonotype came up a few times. CDR3 protein: CASSLVPPEGANTGELFF. CDR3 coding DNA: TGCGCCAGCAGCTTGGTGCCTCCTGAGGGGGCGAACACCGGGGAGCTGTTTTTT. V gene TRBV5-1 combines with J gene TRBJ2-2; possibly TRBD1 for D (6 bases). Trimming took 0 bases from V and 0 from J, leaving 15 bases between them. The V gene's germline CDR1 is SGHRS and CDR2 YFSETQ. The CDR3 has 18 residues.

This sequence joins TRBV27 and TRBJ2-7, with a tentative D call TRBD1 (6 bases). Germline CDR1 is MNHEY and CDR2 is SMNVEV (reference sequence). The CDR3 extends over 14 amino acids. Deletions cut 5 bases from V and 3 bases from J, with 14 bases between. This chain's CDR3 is CASSPSGQLYEQYV. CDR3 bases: TGTGCCAGCAGTCCATCAGGACAGCTCTACGAGCAGTACGTC.

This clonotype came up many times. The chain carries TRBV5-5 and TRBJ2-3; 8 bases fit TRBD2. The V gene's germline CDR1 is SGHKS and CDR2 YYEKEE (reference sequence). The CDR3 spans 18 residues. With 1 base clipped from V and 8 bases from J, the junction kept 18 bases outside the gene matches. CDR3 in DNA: TGTGCCAGCAGCTTGCAGGCAACCCGACTAGCGTCCTCGGGTACGCAGTATTTT. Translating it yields CASSLQATRLASSGTQYF.

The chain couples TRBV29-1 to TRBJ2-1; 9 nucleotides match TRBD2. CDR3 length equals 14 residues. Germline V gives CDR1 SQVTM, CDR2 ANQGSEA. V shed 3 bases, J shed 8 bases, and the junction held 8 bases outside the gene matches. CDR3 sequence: CSVDLAGPRDEQFF. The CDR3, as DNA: TGCAGCGTTGATCTAGCGGGGCCTCGGGATGAGCAGTTCTTC.

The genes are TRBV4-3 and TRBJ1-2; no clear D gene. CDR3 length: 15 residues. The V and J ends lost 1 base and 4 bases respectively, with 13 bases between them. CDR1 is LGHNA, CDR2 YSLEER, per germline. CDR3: CASSQVLGFAYGYTF. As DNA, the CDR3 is TGCGCCAGCAGCCAAGTCCTGGGGTTTGCCTATGGCTACACCTTC.

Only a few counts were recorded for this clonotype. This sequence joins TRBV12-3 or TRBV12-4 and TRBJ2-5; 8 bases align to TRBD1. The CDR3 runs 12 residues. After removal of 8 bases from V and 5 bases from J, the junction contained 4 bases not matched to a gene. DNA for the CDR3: TGTGCCAGCCAGGGGGCTCATGAGACCCAGTACTTC. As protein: CASQGAHETQYF.

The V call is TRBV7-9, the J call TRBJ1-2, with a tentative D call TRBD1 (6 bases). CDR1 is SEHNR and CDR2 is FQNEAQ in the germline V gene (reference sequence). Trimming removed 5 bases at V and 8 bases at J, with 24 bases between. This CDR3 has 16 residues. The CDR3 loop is CASSNAPLTGPRGYTF. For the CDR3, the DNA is TGTGCCAGCAGCAACGCGCCCCTAACAGGGCCGCGGGGCTACACCTTC.

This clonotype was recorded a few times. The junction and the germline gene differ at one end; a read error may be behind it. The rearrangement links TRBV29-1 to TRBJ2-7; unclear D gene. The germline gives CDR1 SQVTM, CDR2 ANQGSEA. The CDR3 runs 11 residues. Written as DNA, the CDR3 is TGCAGCGTTGGGGGTCTGTACGGGCAGTACTTC. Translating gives CSVGGLYGQYF.

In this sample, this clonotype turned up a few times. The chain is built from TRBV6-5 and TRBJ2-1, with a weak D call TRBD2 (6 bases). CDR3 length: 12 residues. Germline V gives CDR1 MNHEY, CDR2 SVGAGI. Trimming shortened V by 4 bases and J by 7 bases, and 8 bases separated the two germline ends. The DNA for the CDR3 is TGTGCCAGCAGTTTCCGGGGGAATGAGCAGTTCTTC. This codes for CASSFRGNEQFF.

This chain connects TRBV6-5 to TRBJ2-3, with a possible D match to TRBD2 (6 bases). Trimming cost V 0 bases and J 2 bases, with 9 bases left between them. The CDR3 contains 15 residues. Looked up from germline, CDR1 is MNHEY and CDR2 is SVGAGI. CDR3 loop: CASSYSGGNTDTQYF. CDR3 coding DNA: TGTGCCAGCAGTTACTCCGGAGGGAACACAGATACGCAGTATTTT.

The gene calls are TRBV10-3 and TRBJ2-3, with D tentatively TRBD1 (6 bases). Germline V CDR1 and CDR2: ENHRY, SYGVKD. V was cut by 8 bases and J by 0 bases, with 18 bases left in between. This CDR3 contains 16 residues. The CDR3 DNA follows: TGTGCCATCGCCAAAGGGGGATCATTGAGCACAGATACGCAGTATTTT. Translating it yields CAIAKGGSLSTDTQYF.

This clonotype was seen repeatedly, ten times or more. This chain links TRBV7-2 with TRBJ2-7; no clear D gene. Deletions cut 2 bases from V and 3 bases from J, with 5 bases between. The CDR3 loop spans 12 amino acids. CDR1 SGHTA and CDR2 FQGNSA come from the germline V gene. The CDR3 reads CASSLPGYEQYF. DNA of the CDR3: TGTGCCAGCAGCTTACCGGGCTACGAGCAGTACTTC.

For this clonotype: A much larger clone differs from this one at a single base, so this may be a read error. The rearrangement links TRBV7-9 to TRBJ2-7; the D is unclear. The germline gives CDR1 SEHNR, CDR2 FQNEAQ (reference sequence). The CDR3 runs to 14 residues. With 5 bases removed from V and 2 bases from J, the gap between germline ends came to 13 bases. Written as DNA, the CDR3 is TGTGCCAGCAGCCCCCGGGCCGGTCCCTACGAGCAGTACTTC. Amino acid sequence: CASSPRAGPYEQYF.

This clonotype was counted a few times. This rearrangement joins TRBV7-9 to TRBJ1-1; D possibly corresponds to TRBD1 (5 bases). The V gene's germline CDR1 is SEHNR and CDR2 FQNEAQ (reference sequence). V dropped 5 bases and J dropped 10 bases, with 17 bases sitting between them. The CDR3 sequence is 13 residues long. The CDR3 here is CASSRGRTPGAFF. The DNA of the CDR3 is TGTGCCAGCAGCCGGGGACGGACTCCCGGAGCTTTCTTT.